This T cell receptor beta chain was captured by sequencing in a study of blood T cell repertoires in COVID-19. Across the study: Acute and convalescent COVID-19 specimens originated in the United States, Italy and Spain.

The table came from immunoSEQ multiplex PCR; TCRdb's copy has only in-frame clones and leaves some out. The sample has 150,000 to 200,000 clones, approximately 91% seen once; the top ten hold 2% to 3%. The CDR3 totals 12 residues. The V end was cut by 5 bases, the J end by 7 bases, with 9 bases between. Looked up from germline, CDR1 is SEHNR and CDR2 is FQNEAQ (reference sequence). The TCR was taken from a man between 18 and 35 years old with acute or convalescent COVID-19. The chain couples TRBV7-9 to TRBJ2-1; D unresolved. The source material was peripheral blood. The CDR3 loop is CASSNHENEQFF. CDR3 coding DNA: TGTGCCAGCAGCAACCATGAGAATGAGCAGTTCTTC.